The 31 T cell receptor beta chains reported below all come from one sample, sequenced in a study of beta chain features in type 1 diabetes. Study results and caveats: Shortening that was moderate but significant affected the TCRB CDR3s of Type 1 diabetes patients in all four CD4+ subsets.

Investigators reverse transcribed all isolated RNA, so they sequenced expressed TCRB transcripts. Data came from immunoSEQ multiplex PCR; TCRdb stores just in-frame clones and leaves some out. The repertoire includes nearly 700,000 clones, roughly an eighth of them detected once, and 0.022% sits in the top ten. Which antigens these TCRs recognize remains unknown. The sequenced material came from naive CD4+ T cells from blood. The receptors derive from a young man with type 1 diabetes.

The CDR3 loop is CASSVESRGDTQYF. The CDR3 nucleotides are TGTGCCAGCAGCGTCGAATCGAGGGGGGATACGCAGTATTTT. J is TRBJ2-3 and V is TRBV9, with D possibly TRBD1 on 6 matching bases. The germline gives CDR1 SGDLS, CDR2 YYNGEE. The ends were cut back, 2 bases at V and 6 bases at J, with 13 bases in the middle. This CDR3 is built from 14 residues.

The chain carries TRBV25-1 and TRBJ1-2, with D perhaps matching TRBD1 (5 bases). V was cut by 6 bases and J by 6 bases, with 14 bases left in between. Germline loops: CDR1 MGHDK, CDR2 SYGVNS. CDR3 length: 13 amino acids. The CDR3 reads CASRGPIQDGYTF. As DNA, the CDR3 is TGTGCCAGCAGGGGGCCCATTCAGGATGGCTACACCTTC.

The chain carries TRBV27 and TRBJ2-5, with TRBD2 as a possible D gene (7 bases). The germline V and J ends were trimmed by 0 bases and 6 bases, with 17 bases remaining between them. Germline CDR1 MNHEY, CDR2 SMNVEV (reference sequence). The CDR3 is made up of 16 amino acids. The CDR3 nucleotides are TGTGCCAGCAGTTTATCGACCTCGGGGGGCGGGAAGACCCAGTACTTC. This sequence encodes CASSLSTSGGGKTQYF.

V and J are TRBV9 and TRBJ2-5; a weak D match, TRBD2 (5 bases). Trimming left V 0 bases short and J 1 base short, with 13 bases between. CDR3 size: 16 residues. Germline CDR1 reads SGDLS; CDR2 reads YYNGEE. The CDR3: CASSVGGGGAQETQYF. CDR3 in DNA: TGTGCCAGCAGCGTAGGTGGCGGAGGAGCCCAAGAGACCCAGTACTTC.

The rearrangement joins TRBV2 to TRBJ2-3, with D hard to call. Per germline, CDR1 SNHLY and CDR2 FYNNEI. The CDR3 covers 15 residues. Deletions cut 0 bases from V and 4 bases from J, with 11 bases between. The CDR3 loop is CASSEAGPTADTQYF. CDR3 nucleotides: TGTGCCAGCAGTGAAGCCGGCCCAACCGCAGATACGCAGTATTTT.

The chain links TRBV7-2 to TRBJ2-3, with D unresolved. The V end was cut by 3 bases, the J end by 4 bases, with 8 bases between. CDR1 and CDR2 (germline): SGHTA, FQGNSA. The CDR3 covers 13 residues. For the CDR3, the DNA is TGTGCCAGCAGCTTGTTTCAGTCAGATACGCAGTATTTT. This sequence encodes CASSLFQSDTQYF.

This clone has only a few counts. The rearrangement uses TRBV30 and TRBJ2-3; D is perhaps TRBD2 (7 bases). Trimming cost V 1 base and J 3 bases, with 14 bases left between them. The CDR3 spans 15 residues. Germline CDR1 reads GTSNPN; CDR2 reads SVGIG (reference sequence). CDR3 sequence (DNA): TGTGCCTGGAGTGCCCAGGGAGGGGGGACAGATACGCAGTATTTT. This codes for CAWSAQGGGTDTQYF.

This clone has ten or more counts. The chain employs TRBV30 and TRBJ1-6; D is undetermined. V was cut by 0 bases and J by 11 bases, with 14 bases left in between. CDR3 size: 14 residues. The V gene's germline CDR1 is GTSNPN and CDR2 SVGIG (reference sequence). CDR3 region: CAWSVLDGRPPLHF. The CDR3 nucleotides are TGTGCCTGGAGTGTACTCGACGGACGTCCACCCCTCCACTTT.

This clone has only a few counts. The V and J genes are TRBV2 and TRBJ1-6, with TRBD1 as a possible D gene (5 bases). This CDR3 is 13 amino acids long. Germline-derived CDR1 and CDR2 are SNHLY and FYNNEI. Trimming stripped 11 bases from V and 6 bases from J, with 14 bases between. The CDR3 protein is CAGRVRANSPLHF. The CDR3 region has the DNA TGTGCCGGAAGGGTCAGGGCTAATTCACCCCTCCACTTT.

This clone has more than one count but fewer than ten. This rearrangement joins TRBV15 to TRBJ1-4; tentatively, D is TRBD1 (6 bases). CDR1 is LNHNV, CDR2 YYDKDF, per germline (reference sequence). V was clipped by 5 bases and J by 8 bases, with 15 bases between them. The CDR3 length is 14 residues. CDR3 loop: CATSLQGQGEKLFF. The CDR3, as DNA: TGTGCCACCAGCTTGCAGGGGCAGGGCGAAAAACTGTTTTTT.

The V gene is TRBV18, the J gene TRBJ2-2; D not resolved. The CDR3 is 16 residues long. Germline values: CDR1 KGHSH, CDR2 LQKENI. With 0 bases removed from V and 3 bases from J, the gap between germline ends came to 11 bases. The CDR3 bases are TGTGCCAGCTCACCACCCGGTGGGTCAGACACCGGGGAGCTGTTTTTT. It specifies CASSPPGGSDTGELFF.

This chain joins TRBV9 and TRBJ2-1; D gene uncertain. V was trimmed by 0 bases and J by 5 bases, leaving 9 bases between them. The V gene's germline CDR1 is SGDLS and CDR2 YYNGEE. The CDR3 extends over 14 amino acids. The CDR3 loop is CASSVEGPHNEQFF. In nucleotides, the CDR3 is TGTGCCAGCAGCGTAGAGGGCCCTCACAATGAGCAGTTCTTC. Full variable domain (outside the CDR3, taken from reference TRBV9 and TRBJ2-1): DSGVTQTPKHLITATGQRVTLRCSPRSGDLSVYWYQQSLDQGLQFLIQYYNGEERAKGNILERFSAQQFPDLHSELNLSSLELGDSALYFCASSVEGPHNEQFFGPGTRLTVL.

This chain links TRBV19 with TRBJ1-6, with a possible D match to TRBD1 (5 bases). CDR1 and CDR2 from the germline V gene are LNHDA and SQIVND (reference sequence). V lost 7 bases and J 6 bases, leaving 13 bases between the germline ends. This CDR3 is 14 amino acids long. The CDR3 sequence: CASTWGFTNSPLHF. CDR3 nucleotides: TGTGCCAGTACCTGGGGGTTCACTAATTCACCCCTCCACTTT.

The CDR3 sequence: CASSLLTGDDYGYTF. The CDR3 region has the DNA TGTGCCAGCAGCCTGTTGACAGGGGATGACTATGGCTACACCTTC. The gene calls are TRBV6-6 and TRBJ1-2, with TRBD1 matching 8 bases. The CDR3 consists of 15 residues. CDR1 is MNHNY and CDR2 is SVGAGI in the germline V gene (reference sequence). After removal of 6 bases from V and 3 bases from J, the junction contained 9 bases not matched to a gene.

The rearrangement joins TRBV6-5 to TRBJ1-1, with TRBD1 identical over 7 bases. This CDR3 spans 13 amino acids. V trimming: 5 bases; J trimming: 3 bases; junction bases outside the gene matches: 3. CDR1 is MNHEY and CDR2 is SVGAGI in the germline V gene. CDR3 loop: CASSTGVYTEAFF. DNA of the CDR3: TGTGCCAGCAGTACAGGGGTATACACTGAAGCTTTCTTT.

In its sample, this clone was seen a few times. V and J are TRBV5-6 and TRBJ2-7, with D possibly matching TRBD2 (5 bases). CDR1 and CDR2 (germline): SGHDT, YYEEEE. The CDR3 sequence is 15 residues long. Trimming pared 0 bases from V and 0 bases from J, leaving 10 bases between. DNA for the CDR3: TGTGCCAGCAGCTTGGGAACTAGTAACTCCTACGAGCAGTACTTC. As protein: CASSLGTSNSYEQYF.

There are a few counts of this clone. V is TRBV6-5 and J is TRBJ1-2; perhaps TRBD1 as D (6 bases). The CDR3 spans 15 residues. V lost 6 bases and J 2 bases, leaving 16 bases between the germline ends. Germline assignment: CDR1 MNHEY and CDR2 SVGAGI. This CDR3 is CASSSDADSNYGYTF. As DNA, the CDR3 is TGTGCCAGCAGCTCCGACGCGGACAGCAACTATGGCTACACCTTC.

This clone came up a few times. The same CDR3 arises from other DNA sequences in this sample as well. The CDR3 protein is CAISPYNEQFF. Written as DNA, the CDR3 is TGTGCCATCAGTCCGTACAATGAGCAGTTCTTC. The chain uses TRBV10-3 and TRBJ2-1; the D is unclear. V shed 5 bases and J shed 4 bases, with 3 bases lying between them. The CDR3 contains 11 residues. Germline assignment: CDR1 ENHRY and CDR2 SYGVKD.

This clone was recorded a few times. The genes are TRBV7-2 and TRBJ2-7; D is perhaps TRBD1 or TRBD2 (5 bases each). Germline V gene lookup returns CDR1 SGHTA and CDR2 FQGNSA. The CDR3 is made up of 15 amino acids. Trimming cost V 7 bases and J 2 bases, with 18 bases left between them. Here the CDR3 DNA reads TGTGCCAGCACAAGGACCGGGACCGGTACCTACGAGCAGTACTTC. As protein: CASTRTGTGTYEQYF.

This clone turned up a few times. The chain uses TRBV7-9 and TRBJ2-5, with TRBD2 identical over 8 bases. Germline V gene data show CDR1 as SEHNR and CDR2 as FQNEAQ (reference sequence). Unmatched junction bases numbered 3, after V lost 1 base and J lost 2 bases. This CDR3 region has 15 residues. The CDR3 bases are TGTGCCAGCAGCTTAGGTAGCGGGGTGCAAGAGACCCAGTACTTC. Protein product: CASSLGSGVQETQYF.

This clone was seen more than once but under ten times. This sequence joins TRBV7-9 and TRBJ1-4; perhaps TRBD1 as D (6 bases). The germline V gene has CDR1 SEHNR and CDR2 FQNEAQ (reference sequence). V was shortened by 5 bases and J by 8 bases, with 15 bases between the two germline ends. The CDR3 has 14 amino acids. In nucleotides, the CDR3 is TGTGCCAGCAGCAAAGGGGGATTCGGGGAAAAACTGTTTTTT. It yields the protein CASSKGGFGEKLFF.

V and J are TRBV5-4 and TRBJ1-2; 10 nucleotides align to TRBD1. The length of the CDR3 is 13 residues. Losses at the gene ends were 6 bases for V and 6 bases for J; bases not matched to a gene: 5. Looked up from germline, CDR1 is SGHNT and CDR2 is YYREEE (reference sequence). DNA of the CDR3: TGTGCCAGCATTTCCGGGACAGGGGATGGCTACACCTTC. Translating it yields CASISGTGDGYTF.

In its sample, this clone was seen a few times. The chain combines TRBV10-3 with TRBJ2-2; possible D gene TRBD2, 6 bases. The ends were cut back, 7 bases at V and 6 bases at J, with 9 bases in the middle. The CDR3 runs to 12 residues. Germline V gene data show CDR1 as ENHRY and CDR2 as SYGVKD. This CDR3 reads CAIKEGAGELFF. The CDR3 DNA is TGTGCCATCAAGGAGGGAGCCGGGGAGCTGTTTTTT.

V gene TRBV7-9 combines with J gene TRBJ1-2; 8 nucleotides align to TRBD1. V dropped 4 bases and J dropped 2; count of bases not matched to a gene: 6. The CDR3 covers 15 residues. Germline V CDR1 and CDR2: SEHNR, FQNEAQ (reference sequence). The CDR3 DNA reads TGTGCCAGCAGCTGGGGGGACAGGACCAACTATGGCTACACCTTC. This sequence encodes CASSWGDRTNYGYTF.

This clone was observed a few times. This chain uses TRBV28 with TRBJ1-2; D is perhaps TRBD1 (5 bases). Trimming stripped 5 bases from V and 4 bases from J, with 14 bases between. Germline CDR1 reads MDHEN; CDR2 reads SYDVKM. The CDR3 contains 14 residues. The CDR3 loop is CASSRRREGYGYTF. CDR3 nucleotide sequence: TGTGCCAGCAGTCGTCGCAGGGAGGGCTATGGCTACACCTTC.

The genes are TRBV30 and TRBJ1-1; 7 positions agree with TRBD1. Germline lookup yields CDR1 GTSNPN and CDR2 SVGIG (reference sequence). V shed 5 bases, J shed 1 base, and the junction held 4 bases outside the gene matches. The CDR3 is 13 amino acids. For the CDR3, the DNA is TGTGCCTGGGGATCAGGGGGGAACACTGAAGCTTTCTTT. This encodes CAWGSGGNTEAFF.

The chain recombines TRBV9 with TRBJ2-5; TRBD2 is a possible D gene (5 bases). CDR3 length: 14 amino acids. Germline CDR1 and CDR2: SGDLS and YYNGEE. Trimming stripped 4 bases from V and 2 bases from J, with 12 bases between. The chain's CDR3 is CASSPRGSQETQYF. Written as DNA, the CDR3 is TGTGCCAGCAGCCCCCGAGGGTCTCAAGAGACCCAGTACTTC.

This sequence joins TRBV5-1 and TRBJ1-2; D possibly corresponds to TRBD1 (5 bases). The CDR3 has 15 residues. Looked up from germline, CDR1 is SGHRS and CDR2 is YFSETQ. Trimming removed 0 bases from V and 6 bases from J, with 15 bases in between. CDR3 residues: CASSLVSLREDGYTF. The CDR3 DNA reads as TGCGCCAGCAGCTTGGTGAGTCTCAGGGAGGATGGCTACACCTTC.

This clone has just a few counts. The chain is built from TRBV7-9 and TRBJ2-2; no reliable D call. V dropped 4 bases and J dropped 3 bases, with 15 bases sitting between them. The CDR3 contains 16 residues. CDR1 SEHNR and CDR2 FQNEAQ come from the germline V gene (reference sequence). The CDR3 is CASSSPLDTDTGELFF. The CDR3 nucleotides are TGTGCCAGCAGCTCCCCTCTAGACACTGACACCGGGGAGCTGTTTTTT. Supplemented by reference TRBV7-9 and TRBJ2-2, the full variable domain reads DTGVSQNPRHKITKRGQNVTFRCDPISEHNRLYWYRQTLGQGPEFLTYFQNEAQLEKSRLLSDRFSAERPKGSFSTLEIQRTEQGDSAMYLCASSSPLDTDTGELFFGEGSRLTVL.

J is TRBJ1-3 and V is TRBV7-9; no firm D call. The CDR3 extends over 15 amino acids. V was pared by 6 bases and J by 0 bases, with 12 bases between. CDR1 SEHNR and CDR2 FQNEAQ come from the germline V gene (reference sequence). The CDR3 spells CASSPIGVSGNTIYF. CDR3 DNA sequence: TGTGCCAGCAGTCCGATTGGGGTCTCTGGAAACACCATATATTTT.

This sequence joins TRBV5-4 and TRBJ2-1; D gene uncertain. The CDR3 is 16 residues long. Germline V gene data show CDR1 as SGHNT and CDR2 as YYREEE (reference sequence). Deletions cut 4 bases from V and 8 bases from J, with 22 bases between. This CDR3 reads CASSGTVNSGMDEQFF. Written as DNA, the CDR3 is TGTGCCAGCAGCGGCACAGTGAATTCGGGTATGGATGAGCAGTTCTTC.